A selection of T cell receptor beta chains follows, all from one sample in a study of vaccination and CD4 T cells after COVID-19. TCRdb re-called the PCR reads with MiXCR, one entry per CDR3 protein. This repertoire shows some 3,000 distinct CDR3 sequences, around 32% found once; its top ten account for approximately 65%. These receptors are not linked to any known antigen. Material: CD4+ T cells from blood, cultured in vitro. These receptors were obtained from a human donor in good health. Each CDR3 is given with its conserved first and last residue. The order of the fields is D gene, J gene, V gene, clone size, CDR3 protein, CDR3 DNA. A D gene is named only where the DNA matches it firmly. For some rows the clone size is stated as once, few or many, or as a class when expanded; others skip it.

d_gene: NA
j_gene: TRBJ1-3
v_gene: TRBV15
abundance: NA
CDR3aa: CATSRGASVSGNTIYF
CDR3nt: TGTGCCACCAGCAGAGGTGCTTCAGTCTCTGGAAACACCATATATTTT

d_gene: TRBD2
j_gene: TRBJ2-1
v_gene: TRBV7-9
abundance: few
CDR3aa: CASSLAPGLADYNEQFF
CDR3nt: TGTGCCAGCAGCTTAGCCCCGGGACTAGCGGATTACAATGAGCAGTTCTTC

d_gene: TRBD1
j_gene: TRBJ1-1
v_gene: TRBV18
abundance: NA
CDR3aa: CASSPAYATGGTEAFF
CDR3nt: TGTGCCAGCTCACCAGCTTATGCGACAGGGGGCACTGAAGCTTTCTTT

d_gene: TRBD1
j_gene: TRBJ2-7
v_gene: TRBV27
abundance: NA
CDR3aa: CASSGDSRNPYEQYF
CDR3nt: TGTGCCAGCAGCGGGGACAGTAGGAATCCTTACGAGCAGTACTTC

d_gene: NA
j_gene: TRBJ2-3
v_gene: TRBV29-1
abundance: NA
CDR3aa: CSVEPLLGTDTQYF
CDR3nt: TGCAGCGTTGAACCACTTCTCGGCACAGATACGCAGTATTTT

d_gene: NA
j_gene: TRBJ2-3
v_gene: TRBV5-1
abundance: NA
CDR3aa: CASSLSTVSADTQYF
CDR3nt: TGCGCCAGCAGCTTGAGTACAGTTAGCGCAGATACGCAGTATTTT

d_gene: NA
j_gene: TRBJ2-5
v_gene: TRBV7-7
abundance: NA
CDR3aa: CASSLAYGTNQETQYF
CDR3nt: TGTGCTAGCAGCTTAGCATATGGGACAAACCAAGAGACCCAGTACTTC

d_gene: NA
j_gene: TRBJ1-4
v_gene: TRBV20-1
abundance: NA
CDR3aa: CSASPGGSGHNEKLFF
CDR3nt: TGCAGTGCTAGTCCAGGAGGATCGGGCCATAATGAAAAACTGTTTTTT

d_gene: NA
j_gene: TRBJ2-2
v_gene: TRBV20-1
abundance: few
CDR3aa: CSAREGNGELFF
CDR3nt: TGCAGTGCTAGAGAGGGGAACGGGGAGCTGTTTTTT

d_gene: NA
j_gene: TRBJ1-4
v_gene: TRBV29-1
abundance: NA
CDR3aa: CSAQGPWGEKLFF
CDR3nt: TGCAGCGCCCAGGGACCCTGGGGTGAAAAACTGTTTTTT

d_gene: NA
j_gene: TRBJ1-6
v_gene: TRBV21-1
abundance: medium-sized
CDR3aa: CASGYLQDRDISPLHF
CDR3nt: TGTGCCAGCGGCTATCTCCAAGACAGGGACATATCACCCCTCCACTTT

d_gene: TRBD2
j_gene: TRBJ2-7
v_gene: TRBV28
abundance: NA
CDR3aa: CASSFGTSGRRYEQYF
CDR3nt: TGTGCCAGCAGCTTCGGGACTAGCGGGAGGCGATACGAGCAGTACTTC

d_gene: NA
j_gene: TRBJ2-3
v_gene: TRBV11-2
abundance: NA
CDR3aa: CASSFSRDGGSKDTQYF
CDR3nt: TGTGCCAGCAGCTTCTCCCGCGATGGTGGGTCTAAAGATACGCAGTATTTT

d_gene: NA
j_gene: TRBJ1-3
v_gene: TRBV12-3/TRBV12-4
abundance: NA
CDR3aa: CASSFDVSTIYF
CDR3nt: TGTGCCAGCAGTTTTGATGTCTCCACCATATATTTT

d_gene: NA
j_gene: TRBJ1-1
v_gene: TRBV30
abundance: NA
CDR3aa: CAWSVRRVAFF
CDR3nt: TGTGCCTGGAGTGTACGAAGGGTAGCTTTCTTT

d_gene: NA
j_gene: TRBJ2-5
v_gene: TRBV10-3
abundance: large
CDR3aa: CAISDGYQETQYF
CDR3nt: TGTGCCATCAGTGACGGGTACCAAGAGACCCAGTACTTC

d_gene: TRBD1
j_gene: TRBJ1-2
v_gene: TRBV6-1
abundance: NA
CDR3aa: CASSRKGQGTYYGYTF
CDR3nt: TGTGCCAGCAGCCGAAAAGGACAGGGGACCTACTATGGCTACACCTTC

d_gene: NA
j_gene: TRBJ1-1
v_gene: TRBV19
abundance: few
CDR3aa: CASSTPALIRAFF
CDR3nt: TGTGCCAGTAGTACTCCTGCGTTAATAAGAGCTTTCTTT

d_gene: NA
j_gene: TRBJ1-5
v_gene: TRBV7-8
abundance: few
CDR3aa: CASSITRGPQHF
CDR3nt: TGTGCCAGCAGCATCACCAGGGGGCCCCAGCATTTT

d_gene: TRBD1
j_gene: TRBJ2-7
v_gene: TRBV18
abundance: few
CDR3aa: CASSPPDRLNYEQYF
CDR3nt: TGTGCCAGCTCACCACCGGACAGGTTAAACTACGAGCAGTACTTC

d_gene: NA
j_gene: TRBJ1-2
v_gene: TRBV7-9
abundance: few
CDR3aa: CASSSGRGGYTF
CDR3nt: TGTGCCAGCAGCTCTGGACGGGGCGGCTACACCTTC

d_gene: NA
j_gene: TRBJ2-3
v_gene: TRBV5-1
abundance: few
CDR3aa: CASSTPGLGSSTDTQYF
CDR3nt: TGCGCCAGCAGCACCCCGGGACTCGGCTCTAGCACAGATACGCAGTATTTT

d_gene: NA
j_gene: TRBJ1-6
v_gene: TRBV15
abundance: few
CDR3aa: CATSPNRNSPLHF
CDR3nt: TGTGCCACCAGCCCCAACAGGAATTCACCCCTCCACTTT

d_gene: NA
j_gene: TRBJ2-2
v_gene: TRBV7-9
abundance: few
CDR3aa: CASSLTRGDTGELFF
CDR3nt: TGTGCCAGCAGCTTAACCAGGGGGGACACCGGGGAGCTGTTTTTT